The source of this T cell receptor (beta chain) is a study of CD8+ T cells in alopecia areata. Study-wide background: At a dose of 5 to 10 mg twice daily, oral tofacitinib was given to treated patients. Tofacitinib continued for 6 to 18 months and was then withheld for 6 months. Study-level results: Mouse data revealed clearer TCR sharing than patient data did, a gap possibly tied to HLA.

Germline lookup yields CDR1 SQVTM and CDR2 ANQGSEA. This CDR3 region has 10 residues. From alopecia areata patients, lesional scalp punch biopsies and peripheral blood were collected. Once RNA had been extracted, it was reverse transcribed into cDNA to act as the sequencing template. The table came from immunoSEQ multiplex PCR; TCRdb's copy has only in-frame clones and leaves some out. This sample has some 100,000 clones; about two fifths occur once, and the top ten carry approximately 3.1%. As to this clone: Its antigen remains unidentified. Mismatch with germline at one junction end may stem from a read error.

The sequenced sample was CD4+ T cells sorted from blood. The J gene is TRBJ2-6, the V gene TRBV29-1; TRBD1 matches at 7 bases. The TCR was taken from a human donor with alopecia areata. The CDR3 DNA is TGCAGCGTTGTCGGACAGGTTAAGGCTTTC. This codes for CSVVGQVKAF.